This T cell receptor (beta chain) derives from a study of blood T cells in healthy people across ages. Study-wide findings and caveats: Researchers judged that diversity estimates from one million T cells fell short of true values.

Germline loops: CDR1 PRHDT, CDR2 FYEKMQ (reference sequence). The V end was cut by 5 bases, the J end by 6 bases, with 16 bases between. The CDR3 consists of 14 residues. Each donor supplied roughly 9.2 milliliters of peripheral blood. In this sample, this clonotype turned up many times. The antigen is unknown. Primers used in a second PCR of about 6 to 11 cycles were a sample-barcoded 5' primer and a J-beta primer mix. No fewer than 2.5 million CDR3-containing paired-end reads came from each sample. TCRdb re-called the 5' RACE reads through MiXCR, storing one row per CDR3 protein. The sample carries 1.6 million or so distinct CDR3 sequences, approximately 32% recorded once.

This TCR derives from a woman in her thirties in good health. The chain joins TRBV13 to TRBJ2-5, with D maybe TRBD2 (6 bases). Sequenced sample: blood. CDR3 DNA sequence: TGTGCCAGCAGCCCCGAGGGCGGGGCGAAGACCCAGTACTTC. Protein sequence: CASSPEGGAKTQYF.